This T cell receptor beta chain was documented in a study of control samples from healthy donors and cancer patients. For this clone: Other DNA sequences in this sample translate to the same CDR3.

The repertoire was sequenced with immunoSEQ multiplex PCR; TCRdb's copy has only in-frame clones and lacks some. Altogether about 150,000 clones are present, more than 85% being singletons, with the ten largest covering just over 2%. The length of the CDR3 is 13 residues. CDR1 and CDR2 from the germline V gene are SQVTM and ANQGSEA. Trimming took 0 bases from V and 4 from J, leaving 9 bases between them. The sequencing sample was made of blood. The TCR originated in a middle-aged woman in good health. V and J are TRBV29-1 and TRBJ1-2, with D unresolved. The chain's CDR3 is CSVEDGQTYGYTF. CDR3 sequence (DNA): TGCAGCGTTGAAGATGGCCAGACCTATGGCTACACCTTC.